What follows describes a single T cell receptor beta chain. Its cognate antigen is unknown. Some clones are missing from TCRdb's copy, which holds only in-frame ones; the method was immunoSEQ multiplex PCR. The sample holds under 2,500,000 clones, around 95% seen once. Participating donors were healthy, HIV-negative adults free of recent acute infections or vaccinations. The sample belongs to a study of shared clonotypes between healthy human individuals. Study-level background: CD4 naive and CD4 memory each took three plates per donor, while CD8 naive took two and CD8 memory one.

V was clipped by 5 bases and J by 0 bases, with 16 bases between them. Germline values: CDR1 LNHDA, CDR2 SQIVND (reference sequence). The CDR3 is 16 amino acids. Findings and limits, study-wide: Across subsets, estimated richness was generally greater for naive than for memory populations.

Specimen: naive CD4+ T cells sorted from blood. Subset noted: CD45RA+ positively selected. The chain employs TRBV19 and TRBJ1-1; D is possibly TRBD1 (5 bases). This TCR came from a man aged 18 to 35 in good health. The CDR3: CASSRGGGGMNTEAFF. The CDR3 nucleotides are TGTGCCAGTAGTCGGGGGGGAGGAGGGATGAACACTGAAGCTTTCTTT.